This record covers a single TCR beta chain. The sample comes from a study of shared clonotypes between healthy human individuals. The CDR3 sequence is 14 residues long. CDR1 and CDR2 from the germline V gene are SNHLY and FYNNEI. With 3 bases removed from V and 7 bases from J, the gap between germline ends came to 10 bases. The method was immunoSEQ multiplex PCR; TCRdb's version includes in-frame clones alone and lacks a portion of them. The sample includes 850,000 to 1,200,000 clones, about three quarters seen only once; the top ten take 1.4%. Input material: memory CD4+ T cells sorted from blood. Subset: CD45RA-negative fraction. The chain employs TRBV2 and TRBJ1-6; TRBD1 might be the D (6 bases). This TCR was sampled from a man younger than 30 in good health. The CDR3 region is CASSDQGRNSPLHF. The CDR3 coding sequence is TGTGCCAGCAGTGATCAGGGGAGGAATTCACCCCTCCACTTT.